Listed below are T cell receptor beta chains from one sample, sequenced in a study of cytomegalovirus exposure and HLA in healthy donors. Method: immunoSEQ multiplex PCR; TCRdb's copy keeps in-frame clones and lacks some. Counted here are some 200,000 clones, approximately 70% occurring once; the ten biggest clones make up 2% to 3%. The source material was PBMCs. These receptor sequences come from a man aged 40-50 years in good health and CMV-seropositive. The CDR3 runs from the conserved cysteine through the conserved F or W.

V: TRBV7-8; J: TRBJ1-1; CDR3: CASSLGTNTEAFF
V: TRBV18; J: TRBJ2-3; CDR3: CASSPRLAGGPGGTDTQYF
V: TRBV18; J: TRBJ1-2; CDR3: CASSAGLPYGYTF
V: TRBV7-2; J: TRBJ2-3; CDR3: CASSLGLTGIADTQYF
V: TRBV9; J: TRBJ1-2; CDR3: CASSVARLGGATYGYTF
V: TRBV27; J: TRBJ2-1; CDR3: CASKAGAYNEQFF
V: TRBV6-6; J: TRBJ1-1; CDR3: CASSPHKTNTEAFF
V: TRBV10-1; J: TRBJ2-1; CDR3: CASSPAGETYNEQFF
V: TRBV6-1; J: TRBJ2-5; CDR3: CASTEQGSETQYF
V: TRBV7-6; J: TRBJ1-1; CDR3: CASSLRDLNTEAFF
V: TRBV25-1; J: TRBJ1-2; CDR3: CASSATDEGGYTF
V: TRBV10-3; J: TRBJ1-2; CDR3: CAFGTVGYGYTF
V: TRBV4-3; J: TRBJ1-3; CDR3: CASSQDELSGNTIYF
V: TRBV5-4; J: TRBJ2-7; CDR3: CASSSLRGPGEQYF
V: TRBV4-1; J: TRBJ2-5; CDR3: CASSQRGGETQYF
V: TRBV5-3; J: TRBJ1-1; CDR3: CARSIEEGVRNTEAFF
V: TRBV29-1; J: TRBJ2-7; CDR3: CSVESHRVPYEQYF
V: TRBV27; J: TRBJ2-3; CDR3: CASRGFRADTQYF
V: TRBV27; J: TRBJ2-2; CDR3: CASKRSGSMNTGELFF
V: TRBV30; J: TRBJ1-5; CDR3: CAWNSGGGGYSNQPQHF
V: TRBV6-5; J: TRBJ1-6; CDR3: CASSEQGGDSPLHF
V: TRBV19; J: TRBJ2-7; CDR3: CASSRRGYYEQYF
V: TRBV5-6; J: TRBJ1-4; CDR3: CASSLQGAGEKLFF
V: TRBV29-1; J: TRBJ1-1; CDR3: CSVEQGRGTEAFF
V: TRBV7-7; J: TRBJ2-2; CDR3: CASSLAAGVGGELFF
V: TRBV6-5; J: TRBJ1-5; CDR3: CASSTGPPGGPQHF
V: TRBV29-1; J: TRBJ1-6; CDR3: CSVQTGFNSPLHF
V: TRBV27; J: TRBJ1-1; CDR3: CASSKQGHHVTEAFF
V: TRBV7-8; J: TRBJ2-1; CDR3: CASSPRPSGGAGEQFF
V: TRBV6-5; J: TRBJ1-2; CDR3: CATQRGVGNYGYTF
V: TRBV5-5; J: TRBJ2-7; CDR3: CASSSFWGQTYEQYF
V: TRBV6-1; J: TRBJ2-2; CDR3: CASSEQGARTGELFF
V: TRBV19; J: TRBJ2-2; CDR3: CATRSWGREGTGELFF
V: TRBV7-9; J: TRBJ2-5; CDR3: CASSFPRDRWETQYF
V: TRBV11-2; J: TRBJ1-1; CDR3: CASSSYLRDRGNTEAFF
V: TRBV6-5; J: TRBJ1-3; CDR3: CASSYKGSSGNTIYF
V: TRBV2; J: TRBJ1-2; CDR3: CASSISEGVVGYTF
V: TRBV6-5; J: TRBJ1-3; CDR3: CASRATTASGNTIYF
V: TRBV11-2; J: TRBJ1-3; CDR3: CASTPGNSGNTIYF
V: TRBV2; J: TRBJ1-2; CDR3: CASSRQGESYGYTF
V: TRBV29-1; J: TRBJ1-3; CDR3: CSVEGLQGYGNTIYF
V: TRBV2; J: TRBJ2-5; CDR3: CAAGEYQETQYF
V: TRBV6-6; J: TRBJ1-4; CDR3: CASSRNQGTNEKLFF